This TCR beta chain was profiled in a study of cytomegalovirus exposure and HLA in healthy donors. Overall study results and limits: Most TCR beta V segments were productive about 87% or about 30% of the time in an earlier analysis. An apparent linkage of common viral pathogens to several of the most significant clusters emerged in a later analysis.

Details on this clone: Antigen: not known.

The PCR made use of 60 Vbeta and 13 Jbeta primers. The method was immunoSEQ multiplex PCR; TCRdb's version includes in-frame clones alone and lacks a portion of them. This sample has 100,000 to 150,000 clones, with around 84% found just once. The V gene's germline CDR1 is MDHEN and CDR2 SYDVKM. The CDR3 runs to 16 residues. With 1 base removed from V and 0 bases from J, the gap between germline ends came to 10 bases. Sequenced sample: PBMCs. The sequence derives from a man aged 45-65 years in good health and CMV-seronegative. This chain joins TRBV28 and TRBJ1-3; D uncertain. The CDR3: CASSLSAGGSGNTIYF. The CDR3 bases are TGTGCCAGCAGTTTATCGGCAGGTGGCTCTGGAAACACCATATATTTT.